Listed below are T cell receptor beta chains from one sample, sequenced in a study of cytomegalovirus exposure and HLA in healthy donors. Method: immunoSEQ multiplex PCR; TCRdb's copy keeps in-frame clones and lacks some. The repertoire table contains about 34,000 clones. The sample taken for sequencing was PBMCs. Receptors were obtained from a human donor in good health. Both conserved end residues are part of each CDR3. Each record gives: J gene, D gene, V gene, CDR3 length, CDR3 DNA, CDR3 protein. The D gene is left open where the match is weak.

j_gene: TRBJ1-1; d_gene: TRBD1; v_gene: TRBV5-1; len: 16; CDR3nt: TGCGCCAGCAGCACGAGAGCCAGGGGGCGGGACACTGAAGCTTTCTTT; CDR3aa: CASSTRARGRDTEAFF
j_gene: TRBJ2-7; d_gene: TRBD1; v_gene: TRBV15; len: 13; CDR3nt: TGTGCCATTCGGGACAGCAGCTCCTACGAGCAGTACTTC; CDR3aa: CAIRDSSSYEQYF
j_gene: TRBJ1-5; d_gene: NA; v_gene: TRBV27; len: 16; CDR3nt: TGTGCCAGCAGTTTACAGGCAGGGAGGGGCAATCAGCCCCAGCATTTT; CDR3aa: CASSLQAGRGNQPQHF
j_gene: TRBJ2-7; d_gene: TRBD2; v_gene: TRBV6-5; len: 13; CDR3nt: TGTGCCAGCAGTTACTCTCCGGGGCGGGGGGAGTACTTC; CDR3aa: CASSYSPGRGEYF
j_gene: TRBJ2-7; d_gene: TRBD1; v_gene: TRBV6-6; len: 13; CDR3nt: TGTGCCAGCACCACAACAGGGGACTACGAGCAGTACTTC; CDR3aa: CASTTTGDYEQYF
j_gene: TRBJ1-2; d_gene: NA; v_gene: TRBV7-2; len: 14; CDR3nt: TGTGCCAGCAGCCCGACGGCAGGGGTTCGCGGCTACACCTTC; CDR3aa: CASSPTAGVRGYTF
j_gene: TRBJ1-1; d_gene: NA; v_gene: TRBV6-5; len: 15; CDR3nt: TGTGCCAGCAGTAAAAACAGGGCGATGAACACTGAAGCTTTCTTT; CDR3aa: CASSKNRAMNTEAFF
j_gene: TRBJ2-5; d_gene: TRBD1; v_gene: TRBV6-1; len: 13; CDR3nt: TGTGCCAGCAGGGGACAGGGAAGGGAGACCCAGTACTTC; CDR3aa: CASRGQGRETQYF
j_gene: TRBJ1-5; d_gene: TRBD1; v_gene: TRBV28; len: 14; CDR3nt: TGTGCCACGGGACAGGGGATCAGCAATCAGCCCCAGCATTTT; CDR3aa: CATGQGISNQPQHF
j_gene: TRBJ1-1; d_gene: NA; v_gene: TRBV7-3; len: 16; CDR3nt: TGTGCCAGCAGCTTAAAAGGGCCCGCCGGGAGCACTGAAGCTTTCTTT; CDR3aa: CASSLKGPAGSTEAFF